This T cell receptor beta chain comes out of a study of blood T cell repertoires in COVID-19. The CDR3 contains 14 residues. V lost 4 bases and J 0 bases, leaving 7 bases between the germline ends. Germline V CDR1 and CDR2: KGHSH, LQKENI. TCRdb's table, derived via immunoSEQ multiplex PCR, lists solely in-frame clones and lacks some. The sample holds some 160,000 clones; more than 65% are singletons and the top ten take approximately 15%. Sequenced material: peripheral blood. The chain carries TRBV18 and TRBJ1-3; D uncertain. This receptor was obtained from a woman at least 80 years old with acute or convalescent COVID-19. CDR3 in DNA: TGTGCCAGCTCACATTCAGACTCTGGAAACACCATATATTTT. It translates to CASSHSDSGNTIYF.